This is a list of T cell receptor beta chains from one sample in a study of blood T cell repertoires in COVID-19. Clones were sequenced by immunoSEQ multiplex PCR, and TCRdb holds only the in-frame ones, with some missing. Here the sample spans around 80,000 clones, about four fifths being singletons. Sequenced: peripheral blood. The receptors were gathered from a man between 60 and 75 years old with acute or convalescent COVID-19. The CDR3 runs from the conserved cysteine through the conserved F or W. A D gene is named only where the DNA matches it firmly. The size of a clone is reported for some rows only, either as once, few or many, or as a class for expanded clones.

>TRBV30|TRBD1|TRBJ2-7|-
CAWSQGQGAVNEQYF
TGTGCCTGGAGCCAGGGACAGGGGGCGGTTAACGAGCAGTACTTC
>TRBV11-2|TRBD2|TRBJ2-1|-
CASSPRRGGSYNEQFF
TGTGCCAGCAGCCCGCGGCGGGGGGGATCCTACAATGAGCAGTTCTTC
>TRBV28|-|TRBJ1-2|-
CASSLQGYYGYTF
TGTGCCAGCAGTTTACAGGGTTACTATGGCTACACCTTC
>TRBV14|TRBD1|TRBJ1-1|-
CASSQEGQGGAEAFF
TGTGCCAGCAGCCAAGAGGGACAGGGGGGAGCTGAAGCTTTCTTT
>TRBV14|-|TRBJ1-5|once
CASSQAGDQPQHF
TGTGCCAGCAGCCAAGCGGGGGATCAGCCCCAGCATTTT
>TRBV24-1|-|TRBJ2-1|few
CATSDSFSRDSHSYNEQFF
TGTGCCACCAGTGATTCCTTCTCCCGGGACTCACACTCCTACAATGAGCAGTTCTTC
>TRBV11-1|-|TRBJ1-1|few
CASSSRGAPNTEAFF
TGTGCCAGCAGCTCCAGGGGCGCCCCTAACACTGAAGCTTTCTTT
>TRBV2|TRBD1|TRBJ2-7|once
CASTGTGLEQYF
TGTGCCAGCACCGGGACAGGGCTCGAGCAGTACTTC
>TRBV2|-|TRBJ2-5|-
CASSAQETQYF
TGTGCCAGCAGTGCGCAAGAGACCCAGTACTTC
>TRBV7-9|TRBD1|TRBJ2-2|-
CASSPGTVNGELFF
TGTGCCAGCAGCCCCGGGACAGTAAACGGGGAGCTGTTTTTT
>TRBV6-5|TRBD2|TRBJ2-7|-
CASLRSGGYEQYF
TGTGCCAGCCTTAGGTCGGGAGGGTACGAGCAGTACTTC
>TRBV27|-|TRBJ2-1|-
CASSPYRAGEQFF
TGTGCCAGCAGCCCATACAGGGCTGGGGAGCAGTTCTTC
>TRBV28|TRBD1|TRBJ2-7|-
CASATGNPYEQYF
TGTGCCAGTGCGACAGGGAACCCCTACGAGCAGTACTTC
>TRBV11-3|-|TRBJ2-5|few
CASSQSTGTQYF
TGTGCCAGCAGCCAAAGTACGGGGACCCAGTACTTC
>TRBV20-1|-|TRBJ2-7|once
CSARDSYEQYF
TGCAGTGCTAGGGACAGCTACGAGCAGTACTTC
>TRBV4-2|TRBD1|TRBJ2-5|-
CASSSTGVGQETQYF
TGTGCCAGCAGCTCGACAGGGGTTGGGCAAGAGACCCAGTACTTC
>TRBV12-3/TRBV12-4|-|TRBJ1-6|once
CASSLGRNSPLHF
TGTGCCAGCAGTTTAGGTAGAAATTCACCCCTCCACTTT
>TRBV18|-|TRBJ1-1|-
CASSQGIVNTEAFF
TGTGCCAGCTCGCAGGGAATAGTGAACACTGAAGCTTTCTTT
>TRBV5-1|TRBD2|TRBJ2-5|once
CASSLVLAEETQYF
TGCGCCAGCAGCTTGGTGCTAGCGGAAGAGACCCAGTACTTC
>TRBV19|-|TRBJ2-7|-
CATGRGPSSYEQYF
TGTGCCACAGGCAGGGGCCCCAGTTCCTACGAGCAGTACTTC
>TRBV14|TRBD1|TRBJ2-7|-
CASSHPGQGVLQQYF
TGTGCCAGCAGCCACCCGGGACAGGGCGTTTTGCAGCAGTACTTC
>TRBV7-3|-|TRBJ1-1|-
CASSPGAGRLNTEAFF
TGTGCCAGCAGCCCTGGGGCGGGGCGCCTGAACACTGAAGCTTTCTTT
>TRBV7-9|-|TRBJ1-3|-
CASSSGSGNTIYF
TGTGCCAGCAGCTCGGGATCTGGAAACACCATATATTTT
>TRBV6-4|TRBD2|TRBJ2-3|-
CASRVSSGRTDTQYF
TGTGCCAGCAGAGTATCTAGCGGCCGCACAGATACGCAGTATTTT
>TRBV5-1|-|TRBJ2-1|-
CASTNYNEQFF
TGCGCCAGCACCAACTACAATGAGCAGTTCTTC
>TRBV6-5|-|TRBJ1-1|-
CASRQFMNTEAFF
TGTGCCAGCCGACAGTTCATGAACACTGAAGCTTTCTTT
>TRBV11-3|TRBD1|TRBJ1-2|-
CASSAHRGDNYGYTF
TGTGCCAGCAGCGCCCACAGGGGCGACAACTATGGCTACACCTTC
>TRBV19|TRBD1|TRBJ1-2|-
CASSARDRAYGYTF
TGTGCCAGTTCTGCCCGGGACAGGGCCTATGGCTACACCTTC
>TRBV4-3|-|TRBJ1-2|-
CASSQDHNRELGYTF
TGCGCCAGCAGCCAAGACCATAACAGGGAGTTGGGCTACACCTTC
>TRBV6-1|TRBD1|TRBJ2-1|-
CASGEGQSYNEQFF
TGTGCCAGCGGTGAGGGACAGTCCTACAATGAGCAGTTCTTC
>TRBV24-1|-|TRBJ2-7|-
CATSDPLDGYEQYF
TGTGCCACCAGTGATCCCCTAGACGGTTACGAGCAGTACTTC
>TRBV7-3|-|TRBJ1-2|-
CASSLTDRGQNYGYTF
TGTGCCAGCAGCTTAACGGACAGAGGCCAGAACTATGGCTACACCTTC
>TRBV18|-|TRBJ2-7|few
CASSPARNYEQYF
TGTGCCAGCTCACCAGCGCGGAACTACGAGCAGTACTTC
>TRBV5-1|TRBD1|TRBJ2-7|few
CASSSGTGSLYEQYF
TGCGCCAGCAGCAGTGGGACAGGATCACTCTACGAGCAGTACTTC
>TRBV11-2|-|TRBJ2-3|-
CASSLDLAPDTQYF
TGTGCCAGCAGCTTAGATTTAGCCCCAGATACGCAGTATTTT
>TRBV19|-|TRBJ2-1|-
CASSIGQVGEQFF
TGTGCCAGTAGTATAGGCCAGGTCGGTGAGCAGTTCTTC
>TRBV6-6|-|TRBJ1-4|-
CASSPGTREKRLFF
TGTGCCAGCAGCCCCGGGACACGGGAAAAGCGACTGTTTTTT
>TRBV10-3|TRBD2|TRBJ2-1|few
CAISGQMLAGGRSNEQFF
TGTGCCATCAGTGGACAAATGCTAGCGGGAGGCCGATCGAATGAGCAGTTCTTC
>TRBV27|-|TRBJ1-1|-
CASSLSEYREAFF
TGTGCCAGCAGTTTATCGGAGTATCGTGAAGCTTTCTTT
>TRBV7-9|TRBD1|TRBJ2-7|-
CASSLRDRAGRQYF
TGTGCCAGCAGTCTGAGGGACAGGGCAGGAAGGCAGTACTTC
>TRBV24-1|TRBD2|TRBJ2-7|-
CATSGPGTTIYEQYF
TGTGCCACCAGTGGTCCAGGGACTACCATCTACGAGCAGTACTTC
>TRBV6-6|-|TRBJ2-1|once
CASSYSGRHEQFF
TGTGCCAGCAGTTACTCGGGGAGGCATGAGCAGTTCTTC
>TRBV19|TRBD2|TRBJ2-5|-
CASSIVPGTSGEKETQYF
TGTGCCAGTAGTATAGTTCCCGGGACTAGCGGGGAGAAAGAGACCCAGTACTTC
>TRBV7-9|-|TRBJ1-1|-
CASSTTGYTEAFF
TGTGCCAGCAGCACTACAGGGTACACTGAAGCTTTCTTT
>TRBV9|TRBD2|TRBJ2-7|-
CASSVSSGGLTYEQYF
TGTGCCAGCAGCGTTTCTAGCGGGGGGCTAACCTACGAGCAGTACTTC
>TRBV28|-|TRBJ1-1|-
CASSLLNTEAFF
TGTGCCAGCTCCCTCCTGAACACTGAAGCTTTCTTT
>TRBV12-3/TRBV12-4|-|TRBJ1-6|-
CASRGEDSPLHF
TGTGCCAGCAGGGGGGAGGATTCACCCCTCCACTTT
>TRBV6-2/TRBV6-3|-|TRBJ1-1|-
CASSPDRLGGGTEAFF
TGTGCCAGCAGTCCCGATCGACTGGGAGGCGGCACTGAAGCTTTCTTT
>TRBV5-4|-|TRBJ2-3|once
CASSLPGKGTDTQYF
TGTGCCAGCAGCTTGCCGGGGAAAGGCACAGATACGCAGTATTTT
>TRBV9|-|TRBJ1-1|-
CASSARGGTAWAEAFF
TGTGCCAGCAGCGCCCGGGGAGGTACAGCGTGGGCTGAAGCTTTCTTT
>TRBV15|TRBD1|TRBJ1-4|-
CATSRDPTSGTELFF
TGTGCCACCAGCAGAGACCCTACTTCCGGGACAGAATTGTTTTTT
>TRBV15|-|TRBJ1-3|-
CATERDRLGGNTIYF
TGTGCCACCGAAAGAGACAGGCTAGGAGGAAACACCATATATTTT
>TRBV7-9|-|TRBJ1-1|few
CASSVGANTEAFF
TGTGCCAGCAGCGTTGGGGCGAACACTGAAGCTTTCTTT
>TRBV9|TRBD1|TRBJ2-7|-
CASSVDGGQSSYEQYF
TGTGCCAGCAGCGTAGATGGGGGACAGTCCTCCTACGAGCAGTACTTC
>TRBV2|TRBD1|TRBJ1-3|once
CASRGDRAGNTIYF
TGTGCCAGCAGAGGGGACAGGGCTGGAAACACCATATATTTT